This T cell receptor beta chain was sequenced for a study of shared clonotypes between healthy human individuals. Study-wide context: Each donor had three CD4 naive, three CD4 memory, two CD8 naive and one CD8 memory plate. Study-wide results and caveats: Several donors held about 4.5% of naive CD4 clonotypes in common. Sampling used blood alone; tissue repertoires probably differ.

The V end was cut by 7 bases, the J end by 2 bases, with 4 bases between. CDR3 length: 11 amino acids. CDR1 and CDR2 from the germline V gene are MNHNS and SASEGT. This table comes from immunoSEQ multiplex PCR, and its TCRdb copy is limited to in-frame clones, with some not included. Of about 750,000 clones listed, around 92% are singletons. CD8 cells classed as naive were CD45RO-negative and positively selected for CCR7, excluding terminally differentiated effector memory CD45RA+ cells. For this clone: Its antigen remains unidentified.

The V call is TRBV6-1, the J call TRBJ2-3, with unresolved D. This TCR was sampled from a man aged 30 to 45 in good health. Sequencing used naive CD8+ T cells sorted from blood. CDR3 bases: TGTGCCAGCACCTACACAGATACGCAGTATTTT. Its translation: CASTYTDTQYF.